The clone carrying this T cell receptor (beta chain) has just a few counts. Its antigen is still unknown. This specimen comes from a study of shared clonotypes between healthy human individuals. Study-level findings and limits: It was only blood that was sampled, and tissue repertoires likely differ.

V lost 0 bases to trimming and J lost 2 bases; unmatched junction nucleotides: 3. The CDR3 sequence is 16 residues long. In germline, CDR1 is LNHNV, CDR2 YYDKDF (reference sequence). Caucasian adults residing in Nashville, Tennessee made up all the donors. Measured with immunoSEQ multiplex PCR; TCRdb has only the in-frame clones, and not every one. The data contain 450,000 to 500,000 clones, almost 80% of them singletons. V usage is TRBV15 and J usage is TRBJ2-7; 11 bases match TRBD2. The sample was PBMCs. The sequence came from a woman between 40 and 50 years old in good health. Some clones in this sample may be carry-over from other donors' samples. The CDR3 loop is CATSREGLADTYEQYF. CDR3 DNA sequence: TGTGCCACCAGCAGAGAGGGACTAGCGGACACCTACGAGCAGTACTTC.